The 28 T cell receptor beta chains below were found in one sample sequenced in a study of neurological immune-mediated disorders. The time point here: longitudinal time-point 3. MiXCR was run by TCRdb on the 5' RACE reads, yielding one entry per CDR3 protein. The table has about 53,000 distinct CDR3 sequences, 7.5% to 9.5% seen once; the top ten hold 1.9%. The sample taken for sequencing was PBMCs. These receptors came from a middle-aged woman in good health.

In this sample, this clonotype turned up many times. The rearrangement links TRBV6-2 or TRBV6-3 to TRBJ2-7, with 13 bases identical to TRBD2. The CDR3 contains 15 residues. CDR1 and CDR2 from the germline V gene are MNHEY and SVGEGT. The J segment lost 4 bases and the V segment lost 7 bases, leaving 7 bases of the junction unmatched. CDR3 loop: CASTGLAGDPYEQYF. The CDR3 DNA is TGTGCCAGCACCGGACTAGCGGGAGATCCGTACGAGCAGTACTTC.

V usage is TRBV12-3 or TRBV12-4 and J usage is TRBJ2-7; a weak D match, TRBD2 (6 bases). The CDR3 totals 17 residues. Trimming shortened V by 5 bases and J by 3 bases, and 23 bases separated the two germline ends. The CDR3 reads CASSDEPVGGPDYEQYF. The CDR3 bases are TGTGCCAGCAGTGACGAACCTGTGGGGGGACCGGACTACGAGCAGTACTTC.

This clonotype was seen repeatedly, ten times or more. The rearrangement uses TRBV5-1 and TRBJ2-3, with D possibly being TRBD1 (6 bases). Germline assignment: CDR1 SGHRS and CDR2 YFSETQ. The germline V and J ends were trimmed by 7 bases and 1 base, with 13 bases remaining between them. This CDR3 comprises 14 residues. The CDR3 bases are TGCGCCAGCTACAGGGTTCCGGGCACAGATACGCAGTATTTT. Translation gives CASYRVPGTDTQYF.

This clonotype was seen many times. The chain employs TRBV20-1 and TRBJ2-7, with 10 bases identical to TRBD1. Trimming removed 1 base from V and 5 bases from J; junction bases left unmatched: 5. From germline, CDR1 is DFQATT and CDR2 SNEGSKA (reference sequence). This CDR3 has 14 residues. The CDR3 coding sequence is TGCAGTGCTAGAGTTTGGGACAGGGGCCACGAGCAGTACTTC. Translation: CSARVWDRGHEQYF.

The table lists this clonotype with many counts. The chain joins TRBV12-3 or TRBV12-4 to TRBJ2-2, with TRBD2 matching over 11 bases. The trim removed 6 bases at V and 7 bases at J, leaving 7 bases unmatched. This CDR3 has 15 residues. The CDR3 DNA sequence: TGTGCCAGCAGCCTCGCGGGACTAGCGGTCGGGGAGCTGTTTTTT. Protein product: CASSLAGLAVGELFF.

This clonotype was seen at least ten times. The V gene is TRBV29-1, the J gene TRBJ1-1, with D unresolved. The CDR3 runs 10 residues. The germline V gene encodes CDR1 SQVTM and CDR2 ANQGSEA. Deletions cut 6 bases from V and 1 base from J, with 3 bases between. This CDR3 reads CSVQNTEAFF. The CDR3 DNA sequence: TGCAGCGTGCAGAACACTGAAGCTTTCTTT.

V is TRBV7-2 and J is TRBJ2-5, with TRBD2 matching over 9 bases. This CDR3 comprises 14 residues. The V segment lost 7 bases and the J segment 3 bases; nucleotides outside the gene matches: 6. From germline, CDR1 is SGHTA and CDR2 FQGNSA. The chain's CDR3 is CASNISGGKETQYF. CDR3 nucleotide sequence: TGTGCCAGCAACATAAGCGGGGGGAAAGAGACCCAGTACTTC.

This clonotype was observed at least ten times. The V call is TRBV7-3, the J call TRBJ1-1; D is unclear. The germline gives CDR1 SGHTA, CDR2 FQGTGA. CDR3 length equals 13 residues. The germline V and J ends were trimmed by 2 bases and 5 bases, with 9 bases remaining between them. The CDR3 DNA is TGTGCCAGCAGCTTAGAATGGGGAACTGAAGCTTTCTTT. Amino acid sequence: CASSLEWGTEAFF. Based on the CDR3 plus reference TRBV7-3 and TRBJ1-1, the full variable domain is GAGVSQTPSNKVTEKGKYVELRCDPISGHTALYWYRQSLGQGPEFLIYFQGTGAADDSGLPNDRFFAVRPEGSVSTLKIQRTERGDSAVYLCASSLEWGTEAFFGQGTRLTVV.

This clonotype was seen ten or more times. This chain connects TRBV21-1 to TRBJ1-2; TRBD1, the table's D call, lacks a check against the DNA. TRBV21-1 is marked as a pseudogene. The CDR3 spans 16 residues. CDR3 coding DNA: TGTGCCAGCAGCAAACCCCTTGAGGTGGGGGTCAGCGGCTACACCTTC. It codes for CASSKPLEVGVSGYTF.

This clonotype was counted ten times or more. This sequence joins TRBV5-1 and TRBJ2-3; 9 bases match TRBD2. CDR3 length equals 19 residues. CDR1 SGHRS and CDR2 YFSETQ come from the germline V gene. The V segment lost 7 bases and the J segment 3 bases; nucleotides outside the gene matches: 21. Written as DNA, the CDR3 is TGCGCCAGCCGCCCGAGCGACTCCAGCGGGGGGTTCGGAACAGATACGCAGTATTTT. It specifies CASRPSDSSGGFGTDTQYF.

This clonotype was detected ten times or more. The chain has TRBV7-2 and TRBJ2-5; 8 bases line up with TRBD2. V shed 0 bases, J shed 5 bases, and the junction held 5 bases outside the gene matches. Germline V CDR1 and CDR2: SGHTA, FQGNSA. CDR3 length equals 15 residues. CDR3 in DNA: TGTGCCAGCAGCTTAGCTGGACTAGCCGGGGAGACCCAGTACTTC. Its protein is CASSLAGLAGETQYF.

The table lists this clonotype with a few counts. V gene TRBV12-3 or TRBV12-4 combines with J gene TRBJ1-3; D call uncertain. The CDR3 totals 16 residues. V was shortened by 3 bases and J by 3 bases, with 15 bases between the two germline ends. CDR3: CASSFYPGNSGNTIYF. The CDR3 DNA is TGTGCCAGCAGTTTTTATCCCGGGAATAGTGGAAACACCATATATTTT.

Ten or more counts support this clonotype. The chain combines TRBV3-1 with TRBJ2-1; TRBD2 matches 8 bases. The CDR3 sequence is 15 residues long. Germline trimming cut 0 bases from V and 7 bases from J; bases unmatched to any gene: 5. Per the germline V gene, CDR1 is LGHDT and CDR2 is YNNKEL (reference sequence). The CDR3 loop is CASSQERLAGNEQFF. The CDR3 DNA is TGTGCCAGCAGCCAAGAGCGGCTAGCGGGTAATGAGCAGTTCTTC.

Ten or more counts support this clonotype. The chain recombines TRBV27 with TRBJ2-7, with unresolved D. Between the trimmed V and J ends, which lost 2 bases and 0 bases, there was a span of 11 bases. This CDR3 contains 15 residues. CDR1 and CDR2 (germline): MNHEY, SMNVEV (reference sequence). The DNA for the CDR3 is TGTGCCAGCAGTTTAGGGTTCAGTCTCTCCTACGAGCAGTACTTC. Its protein product is CASSLGFSLSYEQYF.

This clonotype came up many times. V gene TRBV12-3 or TRBV12-4 combines with J gene TRBJ2-3; TRBD1 agrees at 8 bases. This CDR3 is built from 15 residues. J gave up 6 bases and V 5 bases, and 10 bases lay outside the gene matches. CDR3 nucleotide sequence: TGTGCCAGCAGTCCACCGACAGGGGAACCGGATACGCAGTATTTT. This codes for CASSPPTGEPDTQYF.

This clonotype was counted many times. CDR3 in amino acids: CSVADGFLGNQPQHF. CDR3 sequence (DNA): TGCAGCGTTGCGGACGGCTTTTTGGGCAATCAGCCCCAGCATTTT. The gene calls are TRBV29-1 and TRBJ1-5; D unresolved. This CDR3 has 15 residues. Germline V gives CDR1 SQVTM, CDR2 ANQGSEA. V gave up 4 bases and J gave up 2 bases, with 15 bases separating them.

This clonotype appeared many times. The rearrangement joins TRBV12-3 or TRBV12-4 to TRBJ2-7; 7 bases are shared with TRBD1. V was clipped by 6 bases and J by 7 bases; unmatched bases: 9. The CDR3 has 13 amino acids. The CDR3 nucleotides are TGTGCCAGCAGCTCGACAGGGCGTGAAGAGCAGTACTTC. Its translation is CASSSTGREEQYF.

This clonotype was recorded at least ten times. The V call is TRBV20-1, the J call TRBJ2-3, with no clear D. The CDR3 runs to 16 residues. Germline values: CDR1 DFQATT, CDR2 SNEGSKA (reference sequence). The V and J ends lost 1 base and 0 bases respectively, with 14 bases between them. This chain's CDR3 is CSARGPPGGSTDTQYF. In nucleotides, the CDR3 is TGCAGTGCTAGAGGACCCCCAGGTGGAAGCACAGATACGCAGTATTTT.

This clonotype was seen ten or more times. The chain joins TRBV20-1 to TRBJ2-7; TRBD2 aligns across 10 bases. The V segment lost 3 bases and the J segment 2 bases; nucleotides outside the gene matches: 13. CDR3 length: 17 residues. Per germline, CDR1 DFQATT and CDR2 SNEGSKA (reference sequence). CDR3 protein: CSASRLAGASTAYEQYF. Here the CDR3 DNA reads TGCAGTGCTAGCCGACTAGCGGGCGCCTCAACCGCCTACGAGCAGTACTTC.

The table lists this clonotype with many counts. The chain recombines TRBV5-1 with TRBJ2-7, with 7 nucleotides matching TRBD1. The ends lost 4 bases at V and 2 bases at J; junction bases unmatched: 6. CDR3 length equals 14 residues. In germline, CDR1 is SGHRS, CDR2 YFSETQ. The CDR3 loop reads CASSPWTGTYEQYF. CDR3 DNA: TGCGCCAGCAGCCCATGGACAGGTACCTACGAGCAGTACTTC.

At least ten counts were recorded for this clonotype. The chain links TRBV27 to TRBJ2-7, with 7 positions matching TRBD2. V lost 6 bases, J lost 0 bases, and 11 bases stayed unmatched. CDR3 length: 16 residues. The germline gives CDR1 MNHEY, CDR2 SMNVEV (reference sequence). DNA of the CDR3: TGTGCCAGCAGGCGGACGGGGGGACCGAGCTCCTACGAGCAGTACTTC. This encodes CASRRTGGPSSYEQYF.

This clonotype has just a few counts. The rearrangement uses TRBV7-2 and TRBJ2-7; the D gene is possibly TRBD2 (5 bases). V was pared by 1 base and J by 2 bases, with 9 bases between. CDR3 length: 14 residues. Germline-derived CDR1 and CDR2 are SGHTA and FQGNSA. The CDR3 DNA reads TGTGCCAGCAGCTTAGTTGACGGGACCTACGAGCAGTACTTC. Protein: CASSLVDGTYEQYF.

The table lists this clonotype with many counts. This chain joins TRBV4-1 and TRBJ2-5; a possible D gene is TRBD2 (5 bases). This CDR3 has 16 amino acids. Germline V gene lookup returns CDR1 MGHRA and CDR2 YSYEKL. V gave up 1 base and J gave up 5 bases, with 17 bases separating them. The chain's CDR3 is CASSQGALAGVETQYF. As DNA, the CDR3 is TGCGCCAGCAGCCAAGGGGCCCTTGCCGGGGTCGAGACCCAGTACTTC.

This clonotype was recorded at least ten times. The J gene is TRBJ2-7, the V gene TRBV7-2; D not certain. The germline V gene has CDR1 SGHTA and CDR2 FQGNSA. V was clipped by 1 base and J by 6 bases, with 10 bases between them. The CDR3 has 13 residues. In DNA form, the CDR3 reads TGTGCCAGCAGCTTAGTAGGCGGACGCGAGCAGTACTTC. This encodes CASSLVGGREQYF.

The table lists this clonotype with a few counts. In nucleotides, the CDR3 is TGCGCCAGCAGCCTATCGCGCGGGAGAGGGGAGACCCAGTACTTC. Its protein product is CASSLSRGRGETQYF. The chain carries TRBV5-1 and TRBJ2-5, with 7 bases matching TRBD2. Germline assignment: CDR1 SGHRS and CDR2 YFSETQ. Trimming cost V 4 bases and J 5 bases; bases outside gene matches: 11. This CDR3 region has 15 residues.

The sample holds many counts of this clonotype. CDR3 sequence: CASSPTGTIRQYF. CDR3 nucleotides: TGTGCCAGCAGCCCGACAGGGACGATCAGGCAGTACTTC. The chain combines TRBV11-2 with TRBJ2-7, with TRBD1 matching over 7 bases. From germline, CDR1 is SGHAT and CDR2 FQNNGV. J was trimmed by 9 bases and V by 5 bases; bases with no gene match: 10. CDR3 length: 13 amino acids.

This clonotype showed up many times. The V call is TRBV15, the J call TRBJ2-1; tentative D call: TRBD2 (5 bases). Germline V gene data show CDR1 as LNHNV and CDR2 as YYDKDF (reference sequence). The ends were cut back, 1 base at V and 0 bases at J, with 7 bases in the middle. This CDR3 spans 15 amino acids. DNA of the CDR3: TGTGCCACCAGCAGAGTGGCGGGCTCCTACAATGAGCAGTTCTTC. Amino acid sequence: CATSRVAGSYNEQFF.

This clonotype was counted only a few times. This chain links TRBV5-6 with TRBJ2-3, with 8 bases aligning to TRBD2. The CDR3 is 15 residues long. The trim removed 4 bases at V and 2 bases at J, leaving 6 bases unmatched. Germline V gives CDR1 SGHDT, CDR2 YYEEEE. CDR3 DNA: TGTGCCAGCAGCGTAAGCGGGAGTTACACAGATACGCAGTATTTT. This encodes CASSVSGSYTDTQYF. The full variable domain, completed using reference TRBV5-6 and TRBJ2-3, is DAGVTQSPTHLIKTRGQQVTLRCSPKSGHDTVSWYQQALGQGPQFIFQYYEEEERQRGNFPDRFSGHQFPNYSSELNVNALLLGDSALYLCASSVSGSYTDTQYFGPGTRLTVL.